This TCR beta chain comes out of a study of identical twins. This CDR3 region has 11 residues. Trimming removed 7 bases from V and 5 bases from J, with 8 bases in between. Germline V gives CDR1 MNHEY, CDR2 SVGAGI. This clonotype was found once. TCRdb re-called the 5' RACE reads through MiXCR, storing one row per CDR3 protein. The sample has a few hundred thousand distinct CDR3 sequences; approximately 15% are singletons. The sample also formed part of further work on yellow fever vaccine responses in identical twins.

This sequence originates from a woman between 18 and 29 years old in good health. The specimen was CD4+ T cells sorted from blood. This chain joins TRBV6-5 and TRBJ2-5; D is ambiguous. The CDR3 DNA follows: TGTGCCAGCAAACACGCGGAGACCCAGTACTTC. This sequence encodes CASKHAETQYF.